What follows are 14 T cell receptor beta chains derived from one specimen sequenced in a study of blood T cells in healthy people across ages. The use of a sample-barcoded 5' primer and a J-beta primer mix characterized a second PCR of roughly 7 to 12 cycles. TCRdb re-called the 5' RACE reads with MiXCR, one entry per CDR3 protein. Here the sample spans hundreds of thousands of distinct CDR3 sequences, roughly 41% being singletons. Sequenced sample: blood. The receptors here all came from a woman aged 55-69 years in good health.

The chain has TRBV24-1 and TRBJ2-4; a possible D gene is TRBD2 (5 bases). The CDR3 runs 15 residues. V lost 2 bases and J 3 bases, leaving 10 bases between the germline ends. The germline gives CDR1 KGHDR, CDR2 SFDVKD. CDR3 region: CATSDSRGDKNIQYF. The DNA of the CDR3 is TGTGCCACCAGTGATTCTCGGGGAGACAAAAACATTCAGTACTTC.

Ten or more counts support this clonotype. The genes are TRBV4-2 and TRBJ2-5, with 10 bases fitting TRBD1. The V gene's germline CDR1 is LGHNA and CDR2 YNFKEQ. Germline trimming cut 4 bases from V and 3 bases from J; bases unmatched to any gene: 5. The CDR3 has 15 amino acids. The CDR3, as DNA: TGTGCCAGCAGCCCGAAGACAGGGGGCGAAGAGACCCAGTACTTC. This sequence encodes CASSPKTGGEETQYF.

This clonotype was seen a handful of times. CDR3 sequence reads: CASSWNDRDQETQYF. As DNA, the CDR3 is TGCGCCAGCAGCTGGAACGACAGGGACCAAGAGACCCAGTACTTC. The J gene is TRBJ2-5, the V gene TRBV5-1; 7 nucleotides line up with TRBD1. CDR3 length: 15 amino acids. After removal of 3 bases from V and 0 bases from J, the junction contained 5 bases not matched to a gene. From germline, CDR1 is SGHRS and CDR2 YFSETQ.

This clonotype was found a few times. CDR3: CASSEGLQRTDTQYF. CDR3 nucleotides: TGTGCCAGCAGTGAAGGGCTGCAACGCACAGATACGCAGTATTTT. The chain joins TRBV6-1 to TRBJ2-3; the D is unclear. Per the germline V gene, CDR1 is MNHNS and CDR2 is SASEGT. The length of the CDR3 is 15 residues. The ends were cut back, 1 base at V and 1 base at J, with 9 bases in the middle.

This clonotype was seen only once. V gene TRBV20-1 combines with J gene TRBJ1-1, with 9 bases matching TRBD1. This CDR3 region has 13 residues. V shed 5 bases and J 4 bases; nucleotides not matched to a gene: 5. Germline CDR1 and CDR2: DFQATT and SNEGSKA (reference sequence). CDR3 residues: CSAPGTGITEAFF. The CDR3 DNA follows: TGCAGTGCTCCGGGGACAGGGATCACTGAAGCTTTCTTT.

This chain connects TRBV28 to TRBJ2-7; weak D call: TRBD2 (5 bases). The CDR3 has 15 residues. Per the germline V gene, CDR1 is MDHEN and CDR2 is SYDVKM. The V gene lost 2 bases and the J gene lost 3 bases, with 14 bases spanning the gap. The CDR3 loop reads CASSLGLRDGYEQYF. CDR3 nucleotides: TGTGCCAGCAGTTTAGGTCTGAGGGATGGCTACGAGCAGTACTTC.

The chain employs TRBV20-1 and TRBJ2-7, with D maybe TRBD1 (5 bases). The CDR3 totals 12 residues. The germline V gene has CDR1 DFQATT and CDR2 SNEGSKA (reference sequence). V was clipped by 2 bases and J by 4 bases, with 9 bases between them. CDR3 bases: TGCAGTGCTAGATATCAGGGATACGAGCAGTACTTC. Its translation: CSARYQGYEQYF.

V usage is TRBV5-1 and J usage is TRBJ1-4, with a weak D call TRBD1 (5 bases). Per the germline V gene, CDR1 is SGHRS and CDR2 is YFSETQ. Deletions cut 1 base from V and 7 bases from J, with 8 bases between. The CDR3 length is 13 residues. In nucleotides, the CDR3 is TGCGCCAGCAGCTTGAGAGGGGCTGAAAAACTGTTTTTT. This encodes CASSLRGAEKLFF.

As regards this clonotype: This may stem from a read error, because a much larger clone lies one nucleotide away. The chain uses TRBV6-2 or TRBV6-3 and TRBJ2-7; perhaps TRBD2 as D (6 bases). From germline, CDR1 is MNHEY and CDR2 SVGEGT. V lost 6 bases and J lost 3, with 15 bases in between. The CDR3 totals 14 residues. Written as DNA, the CDR3 is TGTGCCAGCAGGCTCGGGGGAGGAGACTACGAGCAGTACTTC. It encodes CASRLGGGDYEQYF.

The chain has TRBV7-2 and TRBJ2-1; TRBD2 matches at 9 bases. This CDR3 has 16 residues. Unmatched junction bases numbered 13, after V lost 5 bases and J lost 8 bases. Germline values: CDR1 SGHTA, CDR2 FQGNSA. The CDR3 protein is CASSPEGAGGYDEQFF. The CDR3 region has the DNA TGTGCCAGCAGCCCCGAGGGAGCGGGGGGTTACGATGAGCAGTTCTTC.

This chain links TRBV27 with TRBJ2-1; TRBD2 agrees at 9 bases. After removal of 4 bases from V and 10 bases from J, the junction contained 8 bases not matched to a gene. The V gene's germline CDR1 is MNHEY and CDR2 SMNVEV (reference sequence). This CDR3 spans 14 amino acids. CDR3 coding DNA: TGTGCCAGCAGTTCCGCCGGGACTAGCTACGAGCAGTTCTTC. This gives the protein CASSSAGTSYEQFF.

The chain combines TRBV20-1 with TRBJ1-1; tentatively, D is TRBD1 (5 bases). Per the germline V gene, CDR1 is DFQATT and CDR2 is SNEGSKA (reference sequence). This CDR3 is built from 13 residues. Trimming cost V 3 bases and J 11 bases, with 19 bases left between them. CDR3: CSASALAGTAAFF. The CDR3 bases are TGCAGTGCTAGTGCTCTGGCAGGGACCGCGGCTTTCTTT.

This clonotype was found a few times. V is TRBV4-2 and J is TRBJ1-4; no reliable D call. CDR1 and CDR2 from the germline V gene are LGHNA and YNFKEQ. The CDR3 totals 12 residues. Trimming took off 0 bases at V and 11 bases at J, with 7 bases between the two ends. Here the CDR3 reads CASSQDKGKLFF. CDR3 sequence (DNA): TGTGCCAGCAGCCAAGATAAGGGCAAACTGTTTTTT.

The rearrangement uses TRBV12-3 or TRBV12-4 and TRBJ2-5; D may match TRBD1 or TRBD2 (6 bases each). The CDR3 runs 12 residues. The V gene lost 7 bases and the J gene lost 11 bases, with 17 bases spanning the gap. CDR3 nucleotides: TGTGCCAGCACCCTAGGGGGGACTGAGCAGTACTTC. Translated, it gives CASTLGGTEQYF.